This TCR beta chain derives from a study of T cell responses to AZD1222 COVID-19 vaccine. Notes on the study in general: Seropositive at baseline were only a handful of AZD1222 recipients. Donors, mostly white British, included more females; clonal diversity was possibly underestimated. Among vaccine-associated CD4 TCRs, coverage spanned spike, with dominance at 160-218 and 743-854. Reportedly, close to half of spike-specific TCRs are directed against unmutated variant regions.

V was trimmed by 4 bases and J by 0 bases, leaving 9 bases between them. CDR3 size: 15 residues. Germline V gene data show CDR1 as SGHVS and CDR2 as FNYEAQ. Sequencing was performed with immunoSEQ multiplex PCR; in TCRdb, only in-frame clones are kept and a portion is missing. The table includes some 170,000 clones, around 93% detected once. As for this clone: Its antigen is still unknown.

This sequence was found in an adult who received the MenACWY meningococcal vaccine as a control. The chain carries TRBV7-6 and TRBJ2-2; D uncertain. Sequences were derived from peripheral blood, sampled 28 days after the second dose of the MenACWY control vaccine. This CDR3 is CASSSSAANTGELFF. The CDR3 DNA is TGTGCCAGCAGCTCCTCGGCCGCGAACACCGGGGAGCTGTTTTTT.